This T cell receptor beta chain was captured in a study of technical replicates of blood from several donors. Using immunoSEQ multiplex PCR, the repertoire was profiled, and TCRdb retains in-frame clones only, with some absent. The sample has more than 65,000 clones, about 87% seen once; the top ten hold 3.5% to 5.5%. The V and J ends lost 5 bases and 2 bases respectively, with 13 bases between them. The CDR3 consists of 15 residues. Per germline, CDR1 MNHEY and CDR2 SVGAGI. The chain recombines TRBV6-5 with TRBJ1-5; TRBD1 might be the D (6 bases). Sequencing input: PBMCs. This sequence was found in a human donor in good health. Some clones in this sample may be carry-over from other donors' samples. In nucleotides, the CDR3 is TGTGCCAGCAGTCCGGGACATTCGGGCAATCAGCCCCAGCATTTT. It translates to CASSPGHSGNQPQHF.